Shown below are 28 T cell receptor beta chains from a single sample sequenced in a study of T cells after yellow fever vaccination. TCRdb reprocessed the 5' RACE reads via MiXCR and lists one record per CDR3 protein. This repertoire shows 400,000 or so distinct CDR3 sequences, around 10% found once; its top ten account for about 17%. The sample in question was PBMCs, obtained on the day of the first yellow fever vaccination. These receptors all stem from a young man who received the YFV17D yellow fever vaccine.

This clonotype has at least ten counts. The chain links TRBV10-3 to TRBJ2-7, with 12 positions matching TRBD2. Trimming removed 0 bases from V and 5 bases from J; junction bases left unmatched: 2. The germline CDR1 and CDR2 sequences are ENHRY and SYGVKD. This CDR3 has 15 amino acids. CDR3 protein: CAISESTSGGDEQYF. The CDR3 DNA sequence: TGTGCCATCAGTGAGTCGACTAGCGGGGGCGACGAGCAGTACTTC.

This sequence joins TRBV4-1 and TRBJ2-1; D possibly uses TRBD1 or TRBD2 (5 bases each). This CDR3 region has 15 residues. Germline CDR1 is MGHRA and CDR2 is YSYEKL. Trimming left V 1 base short and J 4 bases short, with 11 bases between. The CDR3 sequence is CASSQVGTKYNEQFF. The CDR3 DNA follows: TGCGCCAGCAGCCAAGTTGGGACCAAATACAATGAGCAGTTCTTC.

This clonotype appeared a few times. The genes are TRBV20-1 and TRBJ2-5, with TRBD2 matching over 11 bases. Germline loops: CDR1 DFQATT, CDR2 SNEGSKA (reference sequence). This CDR3 has 14 amino acids. Trimming at V came to 3 bases and at J to 5 bases, leaving 5 bases not matched to a gene. The DNA for the CDR3 is TGCAGTGCTAGTAGCGGGGGGGCCAGTGAGACCCAGTACTTC. Protein product: CSASSGGASETQYF.

The chain is built from TRBV7-2 and TRBJ1-2, with TRBD1 as a possible D gene (5 bases). The germline V gene has CDR1 SGHTA and CDR2 FQGNSA. The CDR3 consists of 15 residues. Trimming took 1 base from V and 4 from J, leaving 13 bases between them. CDR3 nucleotides: TGTGCCAGCAGCTTAGGGGACCGGCGGGGCTATGGCTACACCTTC. This sequence encodes CASSLGDRRGYGYTF.

The chain uses TRBV15 and TRBJ1-3; D remains unclear. Germline V CDR1 and CDR2: LNHNV, YYDKDF (reference sequence). The CDR3 contains 13 residues. V lost 6 bases and J 4 bases, leaving 10 bases between the germline ends. DNA for the CDR3: TGTGCCACCAGTCTCGAGAAAGGAAACACCATATATTTT. Translation: CATSLEKGNTIYF.

This clonotype has a handful of counts. The genes are TRBV7-2 and TRBJ2-1; D perhaps matches TRBD2 (5 bases). This CDR3 is built from 13 residues. The V and J ends lost 5 bases and 10 bases respectively, with 15 bases between them. CDR1 and CDR2 (germline): SGHTA, FQGNSA. Here the CDR3 reads CASSPRRTSEQFF. The CDR3 bases are TGTGCCAGCAGCCCTCGGCGGACTTCAGAGCAGTTCTTC.

The chain couples TRBV5-1 to TRBJ1-3; D gene unclear. Germline V gene sequence: CDR1 SGHRS, CDR2 YFSETQ. This CDR3 has 16 residues. V shed 3 bases and J shed 0 bases, with 13 bases lying between them. Here the CDR3 DNA reads TGCGCCAGCAGCTCCCGGAATCCGGGCTCTGGAAACACCATATATTTT. Amino acids: CASSSRNPGSGNTIYF.

The gene calls are TRBV11-2 and TRBJ2-5; unclear D gene. CDR1 and CDR2 (germline): SGHAT, FQNNGV. V lost 7 bases and J lost 2, with 14 bases in between. CDR3 size: 14 residues. The CDR3, as DNA: TGTGCCAGCACTCAAAGGCGGAGTCAAGAGACCCAGTACTTC. The encoded protein is CASTQRRSQETQYF.

The rearrangement joins TRBV4-2 to TRBJ2-7; 7 positions agree with TRBD1. V lost 1 base to trimming and J lost 1 base; unmatched junction nucleotides: 10. Per germline, CDR1 LGHNA and CDR2 YNFKEQ. The CDR3 contains 17 residues. CDR3 sequence (DNA): TGTGCCAGCAGCCAAGGGGGGAGCTGGGACAGATCCTACGAGCAGTACTTC. It translates to CASSQGGSWDRSYEQYF.

The chain links TRBV23-1 to TRBJ2-5, with a tentative D call TRBD2 (6 bases). TRBV23-1 belongs to the ORF category, with a function that is uncertain. The CDR3 has 14 residues. The germline V and J ends were trimmed by 10 bases and 2 bases, with 17 bases remaining between them. The CDR3 loop is CATSGGAPQETQYF. In DNA form, the CDR3 reads TGCGCCACCTCCGGCGGGGCGCCTCAAGAGACCCAGTACTTC.

This clonotype occurred a few times. V gene TRBV5-6 combines with J gene TRBJ1-1; TRBD1 agrees at 7 bases. Germline V gene data show CDR1 as SGHDT and CDR2 as YYEEEE. V lost 3 bases, J lost 1 base, and 6 bases stayed unmatched. The CDR3 has 15 residues. The CDR3 here is CASSWQGQPNTEAFF. The CDR3 region has the DNA TGTGCCAGCAGCTGGCAGGGACAGCCGAACACTGAAGCTTTCTTT. Based on the CDR3 plus reference TRBV5-6 and TRBJ1-1, the full variable domain is DAGVTQSPTHLIKTRGQQVTLRCSPKSGHDTVSWYQQALGQGPQFIFQYYEEEERQRGNFPDRFSGHQFPNYSSELNVNALLLGDSALYLCASSWQGQPNTEAFFGQGTRLTVV.

This clonotype has ten or more counts. The gene calls are TRBV20-1 and TRBJ2-5; D tentatively reads TRBD1 or TRBD2 (6 bases each). Germline CDR1 DFQATT, CDR2 SNEGSKA (reference sequence). V lost 6 bases to trimming and J lost 3 bases, with 20 bases between them. The CDR3 sequence is 15 residues long. The CDR3 spells CSAPRGANPKETQYF. CDR3 in DNA: TGCAGTGCCCCGAGGGGGGCCAACCCGAAAGAGACCCAGTACTTC.

This clonotype was counted many times. The V and J genes are TRBV11-2 and TRBJ2-1; D gene ambiguous. Germline CDR1 SGHAT, CDR2 FQNNGV. CDR3 size: 13 residues. With 1 base removed from V and 5 bases from J, the gap between germline ends came to 6 bases. The CDR3 DNA reads TGTGCCAGCAGCTTAGGCAGAAACAATGAGCAGTTCTTC. Translating gives CASSLGRNNEQFF.

The chain uses TRBV11-2 and TRBJ2-5; no definite D call. Germline lookup yields CDR1 SGHAT and CDR2 FQNNGV. CDR3 length: 15 amino acids. Trimming pared 2 bases from V and 0 bases from J, leaving 10 bases between. The CDR3 loop reads CASSLRGGDQETQYF. CDR3 coding DNA: TGTGCCAGCAGCTTAAGAGGTGGGGACCAAGAGACCCAGTACTTC.

This clonotype has a count of ten or more. This chain connects TRBV4-1 to TRBJ2-1; D gene uncertain. V lost 4 bases and J lost 2, with 15 bases in between. This CDR3 has 16 amino acids. The germline gives CDR1 MGHRA, CDR2 YSYEKL. In DNA, the CDR3 is TGCGCCAGCAGCCTCGGTCCTCAAACCCCCTACAATGAGCAGTTCTTC. It specifies CASSLGPQTPYNEQFF.

This clonotype was counted only a few times. V usage is TRBV20-1 and J usage is TRBJ2-7; D tentatively reads TRBD1 or TRBD2 (7 bases each). The CDR3 is 14 amino acids. V dropped 3 bases and J dropped 2 bases, with 14 bases sitting between them. CDR1 DFQATT and CDR2 SNEGSKA come from the germline V gene (reference sequence). The CDR3 nucleotides are TGCAGTGCTAGGGGGAGGGGACAGACCTACGAGCAGTACGTC. It yields the protein CSARGRGQTYEQYV.

V usage is TRBV7-2 and J usage is TRBJ2-7; 14 nucleotides align to TRBD2. V gave up 4 bases and J gave up 0 bases; unmatched junction bases: 5. Per the germline V gene, CDR1 is SGHTA and CDR2 is FQGNSA. The CDR3 is 17 amino acids. CDR3 amino acids: CASSYSGTSGGSYEQYV. The DNA for the CDR3 is TGTGCCAGCAGCTATAGCGGGACTAGCGGGGGCTCCTACGAGCAGTACGTC.

This clonotype was recorded a few times. The chain joins TRBV6-5 to TRBJ2-6; D is uncertain. The CDR3 is 16 amino acids. Germline-derived CDR1 and CDR2 are MNHEY and SVGAGI. The V end lost 5 bases, the J end lost 2 bases, and 13 bases lay between the germline ends. The CDR3 sequence is CASSTQGYAGANVLTF. The CDR3 region has the DNA TGTGCCAGCAGTACCCAAGGTTACGCTGGGGCCAACGTCCTGACTTTC.

In this sample, this clonotype turned up a few times. The chain links TRBV6-5 to TRBJ1-1; D is ambiguous. This CDR3 has 14 residues. Germline V gene lookup returns CDR1 MNHEY and CDR2 SVGAGI. The V end was cut by 4 bases, the J end by 1 base, with 10 bases between. CDR3 residues: CASSSHAGNTEAFF. The DNA of the CDR3 is TGTGCCAGCAGTTCCCATGCAGGGAACACTGAAGCTTTCTTT.

The chain combines TRBV15 with TRBJ2-7, with 11 bases that match TRBD1. Germline lookup yields CDR1 LNHNV and CDR2 YYDKDF (reference sequence). The CDR3 is made up of 16 amino acids. V trimming: 0 bases; J trimming: 6 bases; junction bases outside the gene matches: 7. Written as DNA, the CDR3 is TGTGCCACCAGCAGAGATATTCCGGGACAGGGGGGCGAGCAGTACTTC. Translated: CATSRDIPGQGGEQYF.

This clonotype came up a few times. The chain employs TRBV4-3 and TRBJ2-1; D might be TRBD2 (5 bases). Germline-derived CDR1 and CDR2 are LGHNA and YSLEER. Trimming cost V 0 bases and J 2 bases, with 14 bases left between them. The CDR3 consists of 17 residues. The CDR3 DNA reads as TGCGCCAGCAGCCAAGACCGGACCGACTATCCCTACAATGAGCAGTTCTTC. This encodes CASSQDRTDYPYNEQFF.

V is TRBV20-1 and J is TRBJ2-5; 8 positions match TRBD2. The germline V gene encodes CDR1 DFQATT and CDR2 SNEGSKA (reference sequence). This CDR3 comprises 12 residues. After removal of 4 bases from V and 4 bases from J, the junction contained 2 bases not matched to a gene. The CDR3 coding sequence is TGCAGTGCTACTGGACTAGCAGAGACCCAGTACTTC. As protein: CSATGLAETQYF.

The V and J genes are TRBV27 and TRBJ2-5; weak D call: TRBD2 (5 bases). The V end was cut by 5 bases, the J end by 4 bases, with 23 bases between. Germline V gene sequence: CDR1 MNHEY, CDR2 SMNVEV (reference sequence). The CDR3 spans 17 residues. The CDR3 spells CASSPRERATLGETQYF. CDR3 coding DNA: TGTGCCAGCAGTCCTCGGGAACGGGCAACTCTCGGAGAGACCCAGTACTTC.

V and J are TRBV6-2 or TRBV6-3 and TRBJ2-5; 9 bases are a match to TRBD1. Looked up from germline, CDR1 is MNHEY and CDR2 is SVGEGT. This CDR3 has 14 amino acids. With 6 bases clipped from V and 4 bases from J, the junction kept 6 bases outside the gene matches. The chain's CDR3 is CASRNRGRLETQYF. The CDR3 nucleotides read TGTGCCAGCAGAAACAGGGGGCGGTTAGAGACCCAGTACTTC.

The chain is built from TRBV12-3 or TRBV12-4 and TRBJ2-3, with TRBD2 matching over 11 bases. Unmatched junction bases numbered 7, after V lost 4 bases and J lost 10 bases. The CDR3 totals 14 residues. The CDR3 region has the DNA TGTGCCAGCAGTTCATTAGCGGGGGGGTTGGCGCAGTATTTT. This sequence encodes CASSSLAGGLAQYF.

This sequence joins TRBV20-1 and TRBJ2-1; D uncertain. Trimming removed 4 bases at V and 12 bases at J, with 13 bases between. This CDR3 has 11 amino acids. From germline, CDR1 is DFQATT and CDR2 SNEGSKA (reference sequence). CDR3 protein: CSAKDPRRQFF. In DNA, the CDR3 is TGCAGTGCTAAAGACCCCCGAAGGCAGTTCTTC.

The gene calls are TRBV24-1 and TRBJ1-2; a weak D match, TRBD1 (5 bases). The CDR3 has 14 residues. V was clipped by 5 bases and J by 0 bases, with 9 bases between them. Germline CDR1 is KGHDR and CDR2 is SFDVKD. The CDR3: CATSGSGSNYGYTF. For the CDR3, the DNA is TGTGCCACCAGTGGCTCAGGGTCTAACTATGGCTACACCTTC.

This clonotype came up a few times. The gene calls are TRBV20-1 and TRBJ2-5; 7 bases map to TRBD1. The junction had 5 bases not matched to a gene; V was cut back by 6 bases and J by 4 bases. This CDR3 is 12 amino acids long. Germline values: CDR1 DFQATT, CDR2 SNEGSKA (reference sequence). The CDR3 region is CSALYRGETQYF. CDR3 bases: TGCAGTGCCCTCTACAGGGGAGAGACCCAGTACTTC.